Listed below are T cell receptor beta chains from one sample, sequenced in a study of blood T cell repertoires in COVID-19. Profiled with immunoSEQ multiplex PCR; TCRdb holds only in-frame clones, not every one. Among 250,000 to 300,000 clones listed, 88% were seen once. The sample was peripheral blood. The receptors derive from a woman aged 40-49 years who had recovered from COVID-19. Each CDR3 is given with its conserved first and last residue. D genes are given only for firm matches. Only some rows state a clone size, as once, few, many or a class for expanded clones.

cdr3_nt	cdr3_aa	d_call	v_call	j_call	clone_size
TGCGCCAGCAGCCAAGTGGCAGGGACTGTATCTAACTATGGCTACACCTTC	CASSQVAGTVSNYGYTF	NA	TRBV4-1	TRBJ1-2	NA
TGTGCTAGCAGCCCCGGAGGCTACGAGCAGTACTTC	CASSPGGYEQYF	NA	TRBV7-7	TRBJ2-7	few
TGTGCCAGCAGCCAGGGGCAGGCCCGGGGCCAAGAGACCCAGTACTTC	CASSQGQARGQETQYF	NA	TRBV7-2	TRBJ2-5	NA
TGTGCCCGACGCCGGGACAGCGGCGCGGGATCCTACGAGCAGTACTTC	CARRRDSGAGSYEQYF	NA	TRBV30	TRBJ2-7	NA
TGTGCCAGCAGCGGGACTAGCGGACCCCAAAGAACCCGGACGGATACGCAGTATTTT	CASSGTSGPQRTRTDTQYF	TRBD2	TRBV4-2	TRBJ2-3	NA
TGTGCCAGCAGCCCCGGGGGGACCACGAGGCGTGAGCAGTTCTTC	CASSPGGTTRREQFF	TRBD2	TRBV5-4	TRBJ2-1	NA
TGTGCCAGCAGTTACTTGCGGACAGGCAATCAGCCCCAGCATTTT	CASSYLRTGNQPQHF	NA	TRBV6-5	TRBJ1-5	NA
TGTGCCAGCAGCGTAGTGCTCGGACAGGGGGCGGGTGGCTACACCTTC	CASSVVLGQGAGGYTF	TRBD1	TRBV9	TRBJ1-2	NA
TGTGCCTCACACCTCCCGAACGCCTATAATTCACCCCTCCACTTT	CASHLPNAYNSPLHF	NA	TRBV24-1	TRBJ1-6	NA
TGTGCCAGCAGTCCCGGACAGGGACTAACTAATGAAAAACTGTTTTTT	CASSPGQGLTNEKLFF	TRBD1	TRBV27	TRBJ1-4	NA
TGTGCCAGCAGTTTACCCCCGTGGCAGGAAATCAAGCCCCAGCATTTT	CASSLPPWQEIKPQHF	NA	TRBV6-2/TRBV6-3	TRBJ1-5	NA
TGTGCCAGCAGCTTGGCGGCAGGGGGCGGCTACACCTTC	CASSLAAGGGYTF	TRBD1	TRBV5-5	TRBJ1-2	NA
TGTGCCAGTACCCCCGACAGGGGGAGGAATGGCTACACCTTC	CASTPDRGRNGYTF	TRBD1	TRBV19	TRBJ1-2	once
TGTGCCAGCAGCTCCCCCCGCCGGGGGAGCTCCTATAATTCACCCCTCCACTTT	CASSSPRRGSSYNSPLHF	NA	TRBV7-9	TRBJ1-6	NA
TGTGCCAGCAGCGAAGGGACAGGGAGCTCCTACGAGCAGTACTTC	CASSEGTGSSYEQYF	TRBD1	TRBV7-6	TRBJ2-7	once
TGTGCCAGCAGGGCCGACAGGGCTTGGCAGAGCTCCTATAATTCACCCCTCCACTTT	CASRADRAWQSSYNSPLHF	TRBD1	TRBV7-8	TRBJ1-6	NA
TGTGCCAGCAGTTCACCAGGGGGCTTTCTTAATTCACCCCTCCACTTT	CASSSPGGFLNSPLHF	TRBD1	TRBV27	TRBJ1-6	NA
TGTGCCAGCAGCCCCCTGGGGAGCTCCTACAATGAGCAGTTCTTC	CASSPLGSSYNEQFF	NA	TRBV7-3	TRBJ2-1	NA
TGTGCCAGCAGCCAAAGACGCGGGGCCCCCACTTTTAATGAGCAGTTCTTC	CASSQRRGAPTFNEQFF	NA	TRBV7-8	TRBJ2-1	NA
TGTGCCACCAGTGATTTAGTCGGGAAGCAGTTCTTC	CATSDLVGKQFF	NA	TRBV24-1	TRBJ2-1	once
TGCGCCAGCAGCCCCCGGAGTTCGTATGAGCAGTTCTTC	CASSPRSSYEQFF	NA	TRBV4-3	TRBJ2-1	NA
TGTGCCAGTAGTATCCAGGAAAGGGCAGGAGGGTGGGTGCATCAGCCCCAGCATTTT	CASSIQERAGGWVHQPQHF	NA	TRBV19	TRBJ1-5	NA
TGTGCCAGCAGTTATCCCGGACAGTACGAGCAGTACTTC	CASSYPGQYEQYF	NA	TRBV6-7	TRBJ2-7	NA
TGCGCCAGCAGCCCCGCGACCGTGGGGGGGGCGGCGAACACTGAAGCTTTCTTT	CASSPATVGGAANTEAFF	NA	TRBV4-1	TRBJ1-1	NA
TGTGCCAGTAGCCCCCTCCTCCAATCGGCCCAGCATTTT	CASSPLLQSAQHF	NA	TRBV19	TRBJ1-5	NA
TGTGCCAGTGGTGGACACAATCGGGATGAGCAGTTCTTC	CASGGHNRDEQFF	NA	TRBV19	TRBJ2-1	NA
TGTGCCAGCAGTGAATTAGCGGGAGGGCTCGGCAATGAGCAGTTCTTC	CASSELAGGLGNEQFF	TRBD2	TRBV6-1	TRBJ2-1	NA
TGTGCCAGCAGTCCTCGGACAGCCTCTAACTATGGCTACACCTTC	CASSPRTASNYGYTF	NA	TRBV27	TRBJ1-2	NA
TGTGCCAGCGGGGTGGGGCCGAGGACTGAAGCTTTCTTT	CASGVGPRTEAFF	NA	TRBV2	TRBJ1-1	NA
TGTGCCTGGAGGGGACTAGCCAAAAACATTCAGTACTTC	CAWRGLAKNIQYF	NA	TRBV30	TRBJ2-4	NA
TGTGCCAGTAGTACAGCGGGAGGGTCCCCTGGCATTCAGTACTTC	CASSTAGGSPGIQYF	TRBD2	TRBV19	TRBJ2-4	NA
TGTGCCAGCAGCTTATCCCCCGACAATGAGCAGTTCTTC	CASSLSPDNEQFF	NA	TRBV7-2	TRBJ2-1	NA
TGTGCCAGCAGCCAAGATATTCAGGGCTACACTGAAGCTTTCTTT	CASSQDIQGYTEAFF	NA	TRBV3-1/TRBV3-2	TRBJ1-1	NA
TGTGCCAGCAGTTTAAGGGGGACCGGTCAGCCCCAGCATTTT	CASSLRGTGQPQHF	NA	TRBV27	TRBJ1-5	few
TGCGCCAGCAGCCGACAACCCTCTGGGGCCAACGTCCTGACTTTC	CASSRQPSGANVLTF	NA	TRBV4-3	TRBJ2-6	NA
TGTGCCTGGAGCGCGGCAGGGTTGGAGTATTTT	CAWSAAGLEYF	NA	TRBV30	TRBJ2-3	few
TGTGCCAGCAGCTTGGTCGGGGAGGTACGGAATTCACCCCTCCACTTT	CASSLVGEVRNSPLHF	NA	TRBV5-6	TRBJ1-6	NA
TGTGCCAGCAGCCGGGGGCTAGCGGTCACAGATACGCAGTATTTT	CASSRGLAVTDTQYF	NA	TRBV9	TRBJ2-3	NA